The sequence of this TCR beta chain was determined in a study of cytomegalovirus exposure and HLA in healthy donors. Vbeta (60) and Jbeta (13) primers were used in the PCR. Only in-frame clones appear in the TCRdb table, and some are missing; sequencing was by immunoSEQ multiplex PCR. In the table there are tens of thousands of clones, 81% of which are singletons. On this clone: The antigen remains unidentified.

Notes on the study in general: Later work found most CMV-associated TCR beta chains apparently HLA-restricted. Indistinguishable V segments such as TRBV6-2 and TRBV6-3 were excluded.

This CDR3 has 14 amino acids. The ends were cut back, 3 bases at V and 4 bases at J, with 12 bases in the middle. From germline, CDR1 is MGHRA and CDR2 YSYEKL. The sequence came from a girl aged 2 to 9 in good health and CMV-seropositive. The chain carries TRBV4-1 and TRBJ2-5; D is uncertain. The sequencing input was PBMCs. CDR3 in amino acids: CASSQVLEPETQYF. For the CDR3, the DNA is TGCGCCAGCAGCCAGGTTCTAGAGCCAGAGACCCAGTACTTC.